What follows are 24 T cell receptor beta chains derived from one specimen sequenced in a study of monozygotic twins with inflammatory bowel disease. Following a re-call of the 5' RACE reads, TCRdb has one entry per CDR3 protein and lacks DNA. This sample's clone table lists 420,000 or so distinct CDR3 sequences. Specimen: blood. Receptors originate from a human donor with ulcerative colitis or Crohn's disease, or a healthy co-twin of an affected twin (not recorded which).

The rearrangement joins TRBV3-1 to TRBJ1-1; with no DNA, the TCRdb D assignment of TRBD1 cannot be verified. The CDR3 consists of 16 residues. Germline V lookup: CDR1 LGHDT, CDR2 YNNKEL (reference sequence). CDR3 amino acids: CASSRDSSNLNTEAFF. Using reference TRBV3-1 and TRBJ1-1 for the parts outside the CDR3, the full variable domain is DTAVSQTPKYLVTQMGNDKSIKCEQNLGHDTMYWYKQDSKKFLKIMFSYNNKELIINETVPNRFSPKSPDKAHLNLHINSLELGDSAVYFCASSRDSSNLNTEAFFGQGTRLTVV.

The chain joins TRBV7-9 to TRBJ2-7; TCRdb proposes TRBD2, but this gene call is untestable without DNA. Germline V gene lookup returns CDR1 SEHNR and CDR2 FQNEAQ (reference sequence). This CDR3 spans 17 amino acids. Here the CDR3 reads CASSPPQFGLRSDEQYF.

The J gene is TRBJ2-3, the V gene TRBV6-1; TCRdb lists TRBD1, though no DNA is available to test this call. Germline CDR1 is MNHNS and CDR2 is SASEGT. The CDR3 is 16 amino acids. CDR3 residues: CASSNQGGFGADTQYF.

The V gene is TRBV7-9, the J gene TRBJ2-2; TCRdb selects TRBD1, and the lack of DNA leaves this call unchecked. The CDR3 extends over 17 amino acids. The germline V gene has CDR1 SEHNR and CDR2 FQNEAQ (reference sequence). The CDR3 sequence: CASSSGQGTANTGELFF.

V is TRBV12-3 or TRBV12-4 and J is TRBJ1-1. This CDR3 is 13 amino acids long. The CDR3 region is CASRHGGRGEAFF.

The V gene is TRBV5-4, the J gene TRBJ2-1; TCRdb returns TRBD2, unconfirmable since there is no DNA. This CDR3 comprises 15 residues. Germline V CDR1 and CDR2: SGHNT, YYREEE (reference sequence). CDR3 sequence: CASSSNSGGHGEQFF.

The chain recombines TRBV7-2 with TRBJ1-2; the D gene TCRdb calls, TRBD1, cannot be checked with no DNA. Germline V gene data show CDR1 as SGHTA and CDR2 as FQGNSA. This CDR3 comprises 17 residues. CDR3 in amino acids: CASSLTTSSRGQNGYTF.

V usage is TRBV7-3 and J usage is TRBJ2-1; the TRBD2 assignment by TCRdb is unverifiable without DNA. CDR1 is SGHTA and CDR2 is FQGTGA in the germline V gene. The CDR3 is made up of 15 amino acids. This CDR3 reads CASSLGGRWYNEQFF.

CDR3 amino acids: CASSLISGDGYTF. The chain links TRBV12-3 or TRBV12-4 to TRBJ1-2; no DNA is available, so the TRBD1 call from TCRdb remains unchecked. The CDR3 has 13 residues.

The chain employs TRBV5-1 and TRBJ2-1. From germline, CDR1 is SGHRS and CDR2 YFSETQ. The CDR3 consists of 15 residues. The CDR3 protein is CASSLVSASYNEQFF.

The chain combines TRBV25-1 with TRBJ1-1. The germline gives CDR1 MGHDK, CDR2 SYGVNS. CDR3 size: 14 residues. CDR3 loop: CASSDQGRAAEAFF.

The V gene is TRBV7-8, the J gene TRBJ2-7. This CDR3 has 14 amino acids. Germline CDR1 SGHVS, CDR2 FQNEAQ. The CDR3 reads CASSLRGETNEQYF.

V usage is TRBV6-5 and J usage is TRBJ2-1; absent DNA, TCRdb's TRBD1 call cannot be checked. CDR3 length equals 17 residues. Germline CDR1 MNHEY, CDR2 SVGAGI. CDR3 protein: CASSYSWGEGPYNEQFF.

The chain joins TRBV5-1 to TRBJ2-6. CDR1 is SGHRS, CDR2 YFSETQ, per germline. The CDR3 loop spans 15 amino acids. This CDR3 is CASSLDRGGANVLTF.

V and J are TRBV12-3 or TRBV12-4 and TRBJ2-7; the TCRdb D gene call, TRBD1, has no DNA to confirm it. CDR3 length: 11 residues. The CDR3 sequence: CASSSTRGVGF.

The chain recombines TRBV10-3 with TRBJ2-1; TCRdb calls TRBD1, which cannot be checked without DNA. CDR3 length: 13 amino acids. CDR1 and CDR2 from the germline V gene are ENHRY and SYGVKD. The CDR3 region is CAISLDRGNEQFF.

The J gene is TRBJ1-4, the V gene TRBV10-2; TCRdb picks TRBD1, but there is no DNA to check that call. The CDR3 sequence is 15 residues long. Germline CDR1 WSHSY, CDR2 SAAADI. The CDR3 sequence: CASSESTGESEKLFF.

The rearrangement joins TRBV28 to TRBJ2-4; the TCRdb call, TRBD1, lacks DNA for checking. In germline, CDR1 is MDHEN, CDR2 SYDVKM. This CDR3 spans 15 amino acids. This chain's CDR3 is CASSLGRARIASQYF.

The chain carries TRBV7-2 and TRBJ1-4; as DNA is missing, the TRBD1 call by TCRdb cannot be tested. Germline CDR1 is SGHTA and CDR2 is FQGNSA. The CDR3 is made up of 15 amino acids. This CDR3 is CASSPRGVKDKKLFF.

The chain combines TRBV7-9 with TRBJ2-3; there is no DNA to check the TCRdb D call of TRBD1. Germline CDR1 SEHNR, CDR2 FQNEAQ (reference sequence). There are 16 residues in the CDR3. This CDR3 reads CASSLQGGQGTDTQYF.

The chain has TRBV5-1 and TRBJ2-1; TCRdb selects TRBD2, and the lack of DNA leaves this call unchecked. Per germline, CDR1 SGHRS and CDR2 YFSETQ. This CDR3 has 15 residues. This CDR3 is CASSSSGSSYNEQFF.

This chain uses TRBV21-1 with TRBJ1-2; TCRdb's D gene call, TRBD1, goes unchecked for lack of DNA. TRBV21-1 is described as a pseudogene. This CDR3 has 15 amino acids. The CDR3 here is CASSKDAGGLNGYTF.

The V gene is TRBV10-2, the J gene TRBJ1-5. Germline CDR1 reads WSHSY; CDR2 reads SAAADI. The CDR3 contains 14 residues. This CDR3 is CATKVGTYNQPQHF.

This chain uses TRBV6-5 with TRBJ2-4; TCRdb returns TRBD2, unconfirmable since there is no DNA. CDR3 length equals 16 residues. CDR1 and CDR2 (germline): MNHEY, SVGAGI. CDR3 residues: CASSYPGLAGKNIQYF.